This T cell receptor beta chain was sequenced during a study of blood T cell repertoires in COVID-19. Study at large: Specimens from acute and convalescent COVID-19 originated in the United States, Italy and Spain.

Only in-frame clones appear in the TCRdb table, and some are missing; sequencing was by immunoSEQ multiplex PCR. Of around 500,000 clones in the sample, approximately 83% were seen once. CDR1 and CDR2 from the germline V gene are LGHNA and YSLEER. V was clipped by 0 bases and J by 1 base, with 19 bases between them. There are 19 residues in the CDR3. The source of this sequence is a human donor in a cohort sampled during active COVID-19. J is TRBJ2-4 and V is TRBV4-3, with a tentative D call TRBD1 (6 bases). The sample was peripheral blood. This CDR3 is CASSQDRAGVKGAKNIQYF. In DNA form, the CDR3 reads TGCGCCAGCAGCCAAGACCGGGCAGGGGTAAAAGGGGCCAAAAACATTCAGTACTTC.